The clone carrying this T cell receptor (beta chain) was picked up a small number of times. The data stem from a study of regulatory dendritic cells for organ transplantation. TCRdb keeps only in-frame clones here, not all; method: immunoSEQ multiplex PCR. This sample carries approximately 28,000 clones, around 82% of them seen once, and the ten largest clones take roughly 0.4%. This CDR3 is 13 amino acids long. The V and J ends lost 5 bases and 3 bases respectively, with 11 bases between them. Germline CDR1 reads SGHVS; CDR2 reads FQNEAQ. The source material was naive CD8+ T cells from blood. The subset was: CD45RA+ naive T cells. V is TRBV7-8 and J is TRBJ2-7; TRBD2 might be the D (6 bases). This clonotype was sampled from a human donor in good health. The chain's CDR3 is CASSPEGFYEQYF. CDR3 sequence (DNA): TGTGCCAGCAGCCCGGAGGGGTTCTACGAGCAGTACTTC.